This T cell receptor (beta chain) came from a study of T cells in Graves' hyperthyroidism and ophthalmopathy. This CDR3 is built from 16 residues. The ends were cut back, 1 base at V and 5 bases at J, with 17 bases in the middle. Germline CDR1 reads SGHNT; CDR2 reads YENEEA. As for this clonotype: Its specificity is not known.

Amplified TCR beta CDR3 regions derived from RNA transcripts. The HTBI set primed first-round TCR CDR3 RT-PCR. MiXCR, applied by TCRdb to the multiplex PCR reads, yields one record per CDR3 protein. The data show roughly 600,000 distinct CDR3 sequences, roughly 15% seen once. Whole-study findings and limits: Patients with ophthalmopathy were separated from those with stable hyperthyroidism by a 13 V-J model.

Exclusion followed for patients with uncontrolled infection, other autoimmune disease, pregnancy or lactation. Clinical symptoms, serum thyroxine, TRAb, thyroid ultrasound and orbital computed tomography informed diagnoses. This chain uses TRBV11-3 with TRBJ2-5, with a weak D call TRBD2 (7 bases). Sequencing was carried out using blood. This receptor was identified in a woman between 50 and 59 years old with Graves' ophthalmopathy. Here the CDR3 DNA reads TGTGCCAGCAGCTTAGGAGGGAGGGGGTCTGGGGAGACCCAGTACTTC. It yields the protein CASSLGGRGSGETQYF.